This T cell receptor beta chain was profiled in a study of cytomegalovirus exposure and HLA in healthy donors (dated by TCRdb to the late 2010s). At the level of the whole study: An earlier analysis of about 530 of the donors reported 250 to 350 Gb of sequence data and 117 million unique TCR beta sequences obtained from about 179 million T cells. In a later genetic analysis, genome-wide SNP genotypes for about 65% of the 666 donors were used, and that subset was treated as a discovery cohort. To decide whether each TCR beta V gene segment behaved as functional or pseudogenic, an earlier analysis of some 600 of the donors relied on high-throughput TCR beta sequencing. Along with the 666-subject first cohort, a separate validation cohort of over a hundred different subjects was used. In a later analysis, previously published TCR beta repertoires from hundreds of donors were re-analyzed and high-resolution HLA genotyping was added so that TCR occurrence patterns could be studied. Typing coverage differed by locus: A, B, C, DRB1 and DQB1 were typed in roughly 620-630 donors, DQA1 in about 560, DPA1 in over 600, and DPB1 in approximately 450. High-throughput TCR immunosequencing, statistical association of individual TCRs with disease status, and machine learning were combined to predict cytomegalovirus infection status. On average, roughly 200,000 unique TCR beta nucleotide sequences were sequenced per donor among 300 to 500 genotyped donors of the cohort, with 15% to 20% of those sequences being non-productive. About 330 gigabases of sequencing data and roughly 80 million unique TCR sequences made up an early release that covered approximately 620 HLA-typed donors. Donor age, sex, ethnicity and CMV serostatus were compiled alongside the repertoire data. Every repertoire in the discovery cohort had been generated on one and the same sequencing platform. HLA typing included class I and class II loci at four-digit resolution. The aim of the study was to test whether cataloging public T cell receptors could identify signatures of past pathogen exposure. The T cell repertoires of several hundred subjects were profiled by immunosequencing and related to cytomegalovirus serostatus. Of the roughly 410 genotyped donors, less than 90% were placed in the genetic ancestry cluster associated with self-reported Caucasian donors. Rather than using new phenotypic data, the later analysis identified candidate immune exposures from TCR beta sequences and from how often those sequences occurred across donors. Roughly 5 DR-DQ haplotypes were handled as single units for association and clustering, since linkage in the cohort was strong. Results and caveats for the whole study, not just this receptor: According to a later analysis, parvovirus B19, influenza, CMV and Epstein-Barr virus appeared linked to several top co-occurrence clusters. A further reported finding was that TCR beta sequences accurately predicted the HLA-A and HLA-B alleles for most subjects in the first cohort. An earlier analysis of roughly 570 of the donors showed that most TCR beta V segments appeared in productive rearrangements either about 87% or about 30% of the time, which broadly matched IMGT annotations. When HLA alleles, especially DR and DQ, strongly co-occurred, attributing TCR associations to individual alleles was difficult. In this cohort, only TCR beta chains were sequenced, and detectable features were limited by the absence of alpha or paired-chain data. In a later analysis, TCR association rates were found to vary across HLA loci, with the most associated TCRs seen for DRB1 alleles and the fewest for HLA-C alleles. The authors suggested that the approach could potentially be extended to other disease states and immunological phenotypes. A group of highly shared sequence variants was considered likely to be a technical artifact of the sequencing pipeline. Correlated functional status among segregating V segments might be attributable to linkage disequilibrium, but an unknown experimental factor could not be ruled out. Immune exposure information for the cohort was limited to CMV serostatus. In a later analysis, HLA-associated TCR beta chains showed more clonal expansion and lower generation probabilities than non-associated chains that were equally common. The study listed 150 to 200 TCR beta chains as associated with cytomegalovirus. The classifier was reported to diagnose cytomegalovirus status with high specificity and sensitivity in both the original cohort and the validation cohort. Sequencing depth was assumed to be roughly uniform across donors in the presence/absence analyses, though that assumption may not hold. Most CMV-associated TCR beta chains appeared to be HLA-restricted in a later analysis, and the HLA associations seemed to be driven largely by CMV exposure. Across donors, most TCR sequences were observed very rarely, whereas some public TCRs were present in many individuals. Because counts were too low, about 15 rarely observed V segments, including chromosome 9 orphons, were left out of the earlier analysis of 587 of the donors. Because HLA typing was missing for some donors at each locus, association tests included only the typed subset. A few of the identified cytomegalovirus-associated TCR beta chains were confirmed in vitro to be specific for cytomegalovirus antigens. Because the 87-base-pair reads could not distinguish some IMGT-functional V segments, including TRBV6-2 and TRBV6-3, those segments were excluded. A later genetic analysis reported fewer N-insertions in productive TCRs among donors in an Asian-associated ancestry cluster than the 666-donor mean. A later genetic analysis associated a missense DCLRE1C variant with V-gene and J-gene trimming of TCR beta chains, and an independent cohort replicated the association. At a false discovery rate of 0.05, a later analysis linked 16,951 TCR beta sequences to specific HLA alleles.

The cohort comprised hundreds of healthy bone marrow donors. At the time of sampling, all cohort members were nominally healthy, though unrecorded immune exposures were likely present. The donor was CMV seronegative and was included in the group of about 350 seronegative cohort members. Each donor provided a peripheral blood sample, and peripheral blood mononuclear cells were used for TCR beta sequencing. The Qiagen DNeasy Blood Extraction Kit was used to extract genomic DNA from the blood cell samples. The CDR3 runs 16 amino acids, cysteine and phenylalanine included. Of all the DNA, just the CDR3 is kept, 48 bases in frame from base 1. V is pruned by 1 base and J by 8 bases, leaving 8 bases of the junction without a gene match. The germline V gene specifies MGHRA as CDR1 and YSYEKL as CDR2. Libraries were built with the immunoSEQ multiplex PCR assay. For the multiplex PCR, a mixture combining 60 forward primers for TCR Vbeta segments and 13 reverse primers for TCR Jbeta segments was used. The CDR3 region of rearranged TCR beta genes was amplified from genomic DNA by a multiplex PCR assay. The amplified TCR beta libraries were sequenced on the Illumina HiSeq System as 87-base-pair reads. The paper's processing steps were these. Across the roughly 670 repertoires, a later analysis counted some 81 million unique TCR beta chains, approximately 10 million of which were shared by at least two donors. To remove PCR and sequencing errors, raw reads were error-corrected and collapsed into unique sequences using a nearest-neighbor algorithm that merged closely related sequences. V, D and J gene segments were assigned by aligning CDR3 sequences to IMGT reference sequences. For a sequence to be retained, a match of at least six nucleotides was required to both a V gene segment and a J gene segment. A rearrangement was called productive if the CDR3 had no stop codons and remained in frame with V and J, and every other rearrangement was called non-productive. CDR3 was defined according to IMGT convention as the region running from the second conserved V-encoded cysteine to the conserved J-encoded phenylalanine. Sequences without an unambiguous match to a single V gene segment were excluded from the earlier analysis of several hundred of the donors. In an earlier analysis of 587 of the donors, V segments were called functional above 56.7% productive rearrangements and were called segregating when the between-donor standard deviation exceeded 5%. A statistical classification framework was built to diagnose cytomegalovirus status from the catalog of TCR beta chain sequences. In a later analysis, V and J genes were assigned by comparing TCR nucleotide sequences against IMGT/GENE-DB human TR gene sequences. A later analysis assigned CDR3 sequences and most-parsimonious VDJ recombination scenarios with the TCRdist pipeline. In a later analysis, each TCR beta chain was defined by its CDR3 amino acid sequence together with its V-gene family, and reads without a unique V-gene family were excluded. To address suspected cross-contamination and a sequencing artifact, a later analysis removed several hundred highly shared, low-generation-probability nucleotide sequences. For each public chain, a later analysis derived a clonal expansion index from normalized ranks of inferred template counts within each repertoire. Generation probabilities in a later analysis came from a VDJ recombination model fitted to out-of-frame rearrangements, and those results were checked against IGoR. In a later analysis, hypergeometric tests were used to score TCR-TCR, TCR-HLA and TCR-CMV co-occurrence, with a repertoire-size bias correction applied to TCR pairs. To estimate false discovery rates, a later analysis permuted the HLA or CMV assignments 20 times. In a later analysis, co-occurring TCRs were grouped with DBSCAN, and TCRdist sequence similarity was added when clustering was performed within HLA-allele-positive subsets. Repertoires with fewer than 30,000 or more than 120,000 public chains, plus five repertoires with anomalous nucleotide sharing, were excluded from co-occurrence clustering. Here the immuneACCESS table is served through TCRdb, limited to in-frame sequences with V and J called. Missing clones are a known gap in these copies; in checked studies unresolved V genes cover under half, and the rest lacks a known reason. The V and J calls and clone size are taken from that table; D and trimming were inferred from the DNA. This sample is represented by about 190,000 clones; over 75% of them were singletons. In total, the top ten clones hold more than 1.5% of the sample.

About this clone: Its antigen target is currently unknown. The record has no base qualities; no much larger clone is one base away.

This TCR was sampled from a man younger than 35 in good health and CMV-seronegative. The sequencing sample was made of PBMCs. Recombination linked TRBV4-1 to TRBJ2-1; 10 central nucleotides agree with TRBD2. The DNA reads as follows: TGCGCCAGCAGCCAAGGGGCAGCGGGGGGGCCTGATGAGCAGTTCTTC. It is translated as CASSQGAAGGPDEQFF.